Each of the 7 T cell receptor beta chains below was sequenced from the same sample in a study of blood T cell repertoires in COVID-19. The assay was immunoSEQ multiplex PCR, and TCRdb's table has in-frame clones only and misses some. The data show about 400,000 clones, with around nine tenths seen just once and roughly 9.4% held by the top ten. The sequencing sample was made of PBMCs or T cells enriched from blood (not recorded which). These receptors were taken from a woman between 45 and 65 years old who had recovered from COVID-19.

V gene TRBV7-2 combines with J gene TRBJ1-2; the D gene is possibly TRBD1 (6 bases). The CDR3 is 13 residues long. With 5 bases removed from V and 6 bases from J, the gap between germline ends came to 13 bases. The germline CDR1 and CDR2 sequences are SGHTA and FQGNSA. The CDR3 region is CASSANRAHGYTF. The CDR3 bases are TGTGCCAGCAGCGCCAACAGGGCCCATGGCTACACCTTC.

In its sample, this clone was seen a few times. The chain employs TRBV20-1 and TRBJ1-4, with 8 bases matching TRBD1. CDR3 length equals 14 residues. The V gene's germline CDR1 is DFQATT and CDR2 SNEGSKA (reference sequence). Trimming took 3 bases from V and 7 from J; bases not matched to a gene: 7. CDR3: CSASTGGIGEKLFF. The CDR3, as DNA: TGCAGTGCTAGTACAGGGGGAATTGGTGAAAAACTGTTTTTT.

The chain has TRBV20-1 and TRBJ2-3; either TRBD1 or TRBD2 may supply D (6 bases each). There are 14 residues in the CDR3. Germline assignment: CDR1 DFQATT and CDR2 SNEGSKA (reference sequence). V was pared by 3 bases and J by 2 bases, with 12 bases between. CDR3 sequence reads: CSASEGGSTDTQYF. Written as DNA, the CDR3 is TGCAGTGCTAGTGAGGGGGGTTCCACAGATACGCAGTATTTT.

V usage is TRBV12-3 or TRBV12-4 and J usage is TRBJ1-2, with a weak D call TRBD1 (6 bases). The CDR3 totals 11 residues. V was clipped by 4 bases and J by 12 bases, with 12 bases between them. The CDR3 sequence is CASSWTEEHTF. DNA of the CDR3: TGTGCCAGCAGTTGGACAGAGGAACACACCTTC.

The gene calls are TRBV2 and TRBJ2-3; no clear D gene. Trimming removed 3 bases from V and 5 bases from J, with 6 bases in between. CDR1 is SNHLY, CDR2 FYNNEI, per germline. The CDR3 spans 12 residues. The DNA for the CDR3 is TGTGCCAGCAGTGACGGTGAAGATACGCAGTATTTT. Translation: CASSDGEDTQYF.

The V gene is TRBV7-2, the J gene TRBJ2-1; TRBD2 matches 8 bases. CDR3 length: 15 amino acids. Germline V gene data show CDR1 as SGHTA and CDR2 as FQGNSA. V was pared by 4 bases and J by 6 bases, with 8 bases of the junction left unmatched. The CDR3 region has the DNA TGTGCCAGCAGCTCCCGGGGGGGCTCATTCAATGAGCAGTTCTTC. It is translated as CASSSRGGSFNEQFF.

The chain carries TRBV10-1 and TRBJ1-1, with D maybe TRBD1 (6 bases). The CDR3 runs 15 residues. Germline CDR1 reads WNHNN; CDR2 reads SYGVQD (reference sequence). Trimming shortened V by 7 bases and J by 4 bases, and 19 bases separated the two germline ends. For the CDR3, the DNA is TGCGCCAGCATGACCGCGAGGGGGGGAAGCACTGAAGCTTTCTTT. It specifies CASMTARGGSTEAFF.